Each of the 3 T cell receptor beta chains below was sequenced from the same sample in a study of blood T cell repertoires in COVID-19. Here immunoSEQ multiplex PCR was the method, and the copy in TCRdb shows in-frame clones only, minus some. Of about 210,000 clones detected, roughly nine tenths appear once; the ten largest clones hold around 1.2%. What was sequenced was peripheral blood. All receptors come from a young man with acute or convalescent COVID-19.

The CDR3 nucleotides read TGCGCCAGCAGTGTGTTAGAGAGGAAAGATACGCAGTATTTT. Protein sequence: CASSVLERKDTQYF. The chain recombines TRBV10-2 with TRBJ2-3; D is uncertain. This CDR3 comprises 14 residues. The germline V gene has CDR1 WSHSY and CDR2 SAAADI. V shed 4 bases and J shed 5 bases, with 13 bases lying between them.

The chain has TRBV28 and TRBJ2-1; 7 bases agree with TRBD1. Germline V lookup: CDR1 MDHEN, CDR2 SYDVKM. Trimming took 5 bases from V and 4 from J; bases not matched to a gene: 11. The CDR3 loop spans 16 amino acids. CDR3 residues: CASSLGVQGRYNEQFF. CDR3 sequence (DNA): TGTGCCAGCAGTCTAGGCGTACAGGGGAGATACAATGAGCAGTTCTTC.

CDR3: CASSQISSGTGELFF. CDR3 coding DNA: TGCGCCAGCAGCCAAATCTCTAGTGGCACCGGGGAGCTGTTTTTT. The chain uses TRBV4-1 and TRBJ2-2; D call uncertain. The CDR3 totals 15 residues. Germline CDR1 MGHRA, CDR2 YSYEKL. V dropped 2 bases and J dropped 4 bases, with 11 bases sitting between them.